A selection of T cell receptor beta chains follows, all from one sample in a study of CD8 T cells in Susac syndrome. TCRdb re-called the immunoSEQ multiplex PCR reads through MiXCR, storing one row per CDR3 protein. Seen here are 65,000 to 80,000 distinct CDR3 sequences, 75% to 95% observed once, and the top ten hold less than 0.55%. Material: CD8+ T cells from PBMCs. The receptors come from a human donor with multiple sclerosis. Each CDR3 is given with its conserved first and last residue. Fields, in order: V gene, CDR3 protein.

V gene: TRBV9
CDR3 protein: CASSPTRGSSPLHF

V gene: TRBV4-1
CDR3 protein: CASSQVSPAMNTEAFF

V gene: TRBV29-1
CDR3 protein: CSVEHERDEQFF

V gene: TRBV6-5
CDR3 protein: CASSYSDSYNEQYF

V gene: TRBV9
CDR3 protein: CASSPASPAGVTDTQYF

V gene: TRBV28
CDR3 protein: CASSYGFEDGYTF

V gene: TRBV2
CDR3 protein: CANRGPSYGYTF

V gene: TRBV29-1
CDR3 protein: CSVDAQGFQETQYF

V gene: TRBV9
CDR3 protein: CASSGQGGSTDTQYF

V gene: TRBV27
CDR3 protein: CASSASSGSTDTQYF

V gene: TRBV11-2
CDR3 protein: CASSYSQRETYEQYF

V gene: TRBV11-1
CDR3 protein: CANSLGGYEQFF

V gene: TRBV6-5
CDR3 protein: CASSYSGNMNTEAFF

V gene: TRBV6-5
CDR3 protein: CASVYASGVWAGELFF

V gene: TRBV29-1
CDR3 protein: CSVGQGSNQPQHF

V gene: TRBV9
CDR3 protein: CASSVAGSTEAFF

V gene: TRBV3-1
CDR3 protein: CASSSIHEQYF

V gene: TRBV5-6
CDR3 protein: CASSLSAGRYTF

V gene: TRBV4-1
CDR3 protein: CASSQDTTELAKYEQYF

V gene: TRBV5-6
CDR3 protein: CASSFFPRGVEQFF

V gene: TRBV6-6
CDR3 protein: CASSPDAPGELFF

V gene: TRBV29-1
CDR3 protein: CSAQLGYEQYF

V gene: TRBV4-2
CDR3 protein: CASSQSRGGYDEQYF

V gene: TRBV6-2/TRBV6-3
CDR3 protein: CASSYLDRPEAFF

V gene: TRBV3-1
CDR3 protein: CASSQEFPDNEQFF

V gene: TRBV5-1
CDR3 protein: CASSALTSGGTDTQYF

V gene: TRBV29-1
CDR3 protein: CSVGTSGELYF

V gene: TRBV20-1
CDR3 protein: CSARAQGKTGVLVDQPQHF

V gene: TRBV27
CDR3 protein: CASSSGASGKYNEQFF

V gene: TRBV6-2/TRBV6-3
CDR3 protein: CASTLMGSPYNEQFF

V gene: TRBV27
CDR3 protein: CASSATGDQPQHF

V gene: TRBV28
CDR3 protein: CASSLGQGASNHEQFF

V gene: TRBV4-3
CDR3 protein: CASRQGRFITGELFF

V gene: TRBV30
CDR3 protein: CAWSVQGYQPQHF

V gene: TRBV4-3
CDR3 protein: CASSQDGWTSGVTDTQYF

V gene: TRBV6-2/TRBV6-3
CDR3 protein: CASSYPPAPDTQYF

V gene: TRBV12-3/TRBV12-4
CDR3 protein: CASSNRQGSQETQYF

V gene: TRBV2
CDR3 protein: CASSSSGAYQPQHF

V gene: TRBV10-3
CDR3 protein: CAISDPPLGEQYF

V gene: TRBV6-6
CDR3 protein: CASSYGQGSNNEQFF

V gene: TRBV7-9
CDR3 protein: CASSLLAGPATYEQYF

V gene: TRBV11-1
CDR3 protein: CASSLLVGGTYEQYF

V gene: TRBV7-2
CDR3 protein: CASSSLVGTEQFF

V gene: TRBV29-1
CDR3 protein: CSVEVGRSNYGYTF

V gene: TRBV4-3
CDR3 protein: CASSQDRGYEQYF